The next 15 T cell receptor beta chains were all read from a single sample in a study of T-cell memory formation after mild COVID-19. MiXCR, applied by TCRdb to the 5' RACE reads, yields one record per CDR3 protein. The table records approximately 16,000 distinct CDR3 sequences, approximately 23% of them present only once. Sequences were obtained from PBMCs or a T cell subset sorted from them (not recorded which). The source of these receptors is a young man who had mild COVID-19 (a few samples of this study predate the infection). Cell type and time point are not known.

Many counts were recorded for this clonotype. V gene TRBV6-2 or TRBV6-3 combines with J gene TRBJ2-2; possibly TRBD1 for D (5 bases). Trimming removed 2 bases at V and 7 bases at J, with 14 bases between. CDR3 length: 15 amino acids. Germline lookup yields CDR1 MNHEY and CDR2 SVGEGT. This CDR3 is CASSYVPGQVGELFF. The DNA for the CDR3 is TGTGCCAGCAGTTACGTGCCAGGGCAGGTCGGGGAGCTGTTTTTT.

CDR3 protein: CASRWTSGGTDTQYF. The CDR3 coding sequence is TGTGCCAGCAGATGGACTAGCGGGGGCACAGATACGCAGTATTTT. This chain links TRBV6-5 with TRBJ2-3; TRBD2 agrees at 12 bases. V lost 6 bases to trimming and J lost 1 base; unmatched junction nucleotides: 2. CDR3 length equals 15 residues. The germline V gene encodes CDR1 MNHEY and CDR2 SVGAGI.

This clonotype was counted only a few times. V is TRBV9 and J is TRBJ1-2; 8 bases align to TRBD1. CDR3 length equals 14 residues. With 2 bases clipped from V and 5 bases from J, the junction kept 5 bases outside the gene matches. Per germline, CDR1 SGDLS and CDR2 YYNGEE. The CDR3 sequence is CASSVWQGAYGYTF. CDR3 in DNA: TGTGCCAGCAGCGTGTGGCAGGGGGCTTATGGCTACACCTTC.

J is TRBJ1-2 and V is TRBV7-2; 7 nucleotides align to TRBD1. V lost 3 bases, J lost 8 bases, and 12 bases stayed unmatched. Germline CDR1 SGHTA, CDR2 FQGNSA. This CDR3 contains 15 residues. The CDR3 sequence: CASSFNRGSLGGYTF. CDR3 nucleotides: TGTGCCAGCAGCTTTAACAGGGGCTCATTGGGAGGCTACACCTTC.

This clonotype was recorded a few times. V usage is TRBV5-1 and J usage is TRBJ1-2, with D possibly matching TRBD1 (5 bases). CDR1 and CDR2 from the germline V gene are SGHRS and YFSETQ. The V gene lost 0 bases and the J gene lost 3 bases, with 12 bases spanning the gap. CDR3 length: 15 amino acids. The CDR3 here is CASSLVGTQDYGYTF. The CDR3 DNA sequence: TGCGCCAGCAGCTTGGTAGGGACTCAAGACTATGGCTACACCTTC.

This clonotype appeared many times. The rearrangement links TRBV27 to TRBJ2-3, with 7 positions matching TRBD1. This CDR3 region has 16 residues. Germline CDR1 reads MNHEY; CDR2 reads SMNVEV (reference sequence). The V segment lost 5 bases and the J segment 1 base; nucleotides outside the gene matches: 9. CDR3 bases: TGTGCCAGCAGTATACCCCGGGACAGAGGCACAGATACGCAGTATTTT. This translates into CASSIPRDRGTDTQYF.

The chain joins TRBV6-5 to TRBJ1-1, with D possibly matching TRBD1 (6 bases). The CDR3 length is 15 residues. Germline-derived CDR1 and CDR2 are MNHEY and SVGAGI. V dropped 5 bases and J dropped 0 bases, with 13 bases sitting between them. CDR3 residues: CASSASGVMNTEAFF. The CDR3 DNA is TGTGCCAGCAGTGCCTCAGGGGTCATGAACACTGAAGCTTTCTTT.

This clonotype ranks as medium-sized (0.01 to 0.1%). V gene TRBV3-1 combines with J gene TRBJ2-2, with D uncertain. This CDR3 is 17 amino acids long. The ends were cut back, 1 base at V and 2 bases at J, with 14 bases in the middle. Germline-derived CDR1 and CDR2 are LGHDT and YNNKEL (reference sequence). The CDR3 protein is CASSQVLVGPNTGELFF. The CDR3, as DNA: TGTGCCAGCAGCCAAGTATTGGTCGGGCCAAACACCGGGGAGCTGTTTTTT.

This clonotype was counted many times. The junction differs from germline at one of its ends, possibly a read error. The V gene is TRBV6-6, the J gene TRBJ1-6, with TRBD1 as a possible D gene (5 bases). The CDR3 consists of 14 residues. Looked up from germline, CDR1 is MNHNY and CDR2 is SVGAGI (reference sequence). Here the CDR3 reads CASSYGPGGSPLHF. The CDR3 nucleotides read TGTGCCAGCAGTTACGGGCCTGGGGGATCACCCCTCCATTTT.

The rearrangement joins TRBV9 to TRBJ1-1; D gene ambiguous. The CDR3 has 14 residues. Per the germline V gene, CDR1 is SGDLS and CDR2 is YYNGEE. V was clipped by 0 bases and J by 0 bases, with 6 bases between them. The CDR3 region is CASSVDVLNTEAFF. The CDR3 DNA is TGTGCCAGCAGCGTAGATGTGTTGAACACTGAAGCTTTCTTT. Variable domain in full (rest from reference TRBV9 and TRBJ1-1): DSGVTQTPKHLITATGQRVTLRCSPRSGDLSVYWYQQSLDQGLQFLIQYYNGEERAKGNILERFSAQQFPDLHSELNLSSLELGDSALYFCASSVDVLNTEAFFGQGTRLTVV.

This clonotype was picked up many times. This sequence joins TRBV18 and TRBJ1-5; D is perhaps TRBD1 (6 bases). The germline gives CDR1 KGHSH, CDR2 LQKENI. V lost 3 bases to trimming and J lost 3 bases, with 24 bases between them. The CDR3 totals 19 residues. CDR3 amino acids: CASSPTGSHYLNSNQPQHF. CDR3 sequence (DNA): TGTGCCAGCTCACCGACAGGCAGTCATTACCTAAACTCCAATCAGCCCCAGCATTTT.

The sample holds a few counts of this clonotype. In DNA form, the CDR3 reads TGCAGTGCTCAACGACCGGGACGCTGGAACACTGAAGCTTTCTTT. It yields the protein CSAQRPGRWNTEAFF. The rearrangement uses TRBV20-1 and TRBJ1-1; maybe TRBD1 (5 bases). Germline V gives CDR1 DFQATT, CDR2 SNEGSKA (reference sequence). Trimming cost V 5 bases and J 1 base, with 17 bases left between them. This CDR3 has 15 amino acids.

This chain connects TRBV7-6 to TRBJ2-1, with 13 bases lining up with TRBD2. Trimming took 4 bases from V and 6 from J; bases not matched to a gene: 12. Germline V gene data show CDR1 as SGHVS and CDR2 as FNYEAQ. The CDR3 contains 18 residues. CDR3 in amino acids: CASSSEATGLAGLNEQFF. In DNA form, the CDR3 reads TGTGCCAGCAGCTCCGAGGCCACGGGACTAGCGGGACTCAATGAGCAGTTCTTC.

The chain is built from TRBV5-1 and TRBJ2-7, with 8 bases lining up with TRBD1. The germline V gene encodes CDR1 SGHRS and CDR2 YFSETQ. The trim removed 3 bases at V and 3 bases at J, leaving 5 bases unmatched. This CDR3 spans 14 amino acids. The CDR3 sequence: CASSSGTGDYEQYF. Written as DNA, the CDR3 is TGCGCCAGCAGCTCCGGGACAGGAGACTACGAGCAGTACTTC.

The chain couples TRBV6-5 to TRBJ2-1, with 10 bases lining up with TRBD1. The ends lost 2 bases at V and 2 bases at J; junction bases unmatched: 0. The CDR3 consists of 15 residues. Germline V gene lookup returns CDR1 MNHEY and CDR2 SVGAGI. As DNA, the CDR3 is TGTGCCAGCAGTTACGGACAGGGGGCCTACAATGAGCAGTTCTTC. This codes for CASSYGQGAYNEQFF.